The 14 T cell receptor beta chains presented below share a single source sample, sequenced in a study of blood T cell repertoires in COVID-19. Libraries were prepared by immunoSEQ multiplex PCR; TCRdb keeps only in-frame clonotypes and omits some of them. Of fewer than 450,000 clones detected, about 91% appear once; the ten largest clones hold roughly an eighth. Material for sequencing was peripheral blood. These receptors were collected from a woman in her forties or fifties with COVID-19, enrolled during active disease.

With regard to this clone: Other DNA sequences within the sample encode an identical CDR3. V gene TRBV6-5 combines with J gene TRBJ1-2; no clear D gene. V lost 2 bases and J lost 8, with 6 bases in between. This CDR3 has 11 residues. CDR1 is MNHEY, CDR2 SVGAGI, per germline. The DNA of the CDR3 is TGTGCCAGCAGTTACGCGGGAGGCTACACCTTC. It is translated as CASSYAGGYTF.

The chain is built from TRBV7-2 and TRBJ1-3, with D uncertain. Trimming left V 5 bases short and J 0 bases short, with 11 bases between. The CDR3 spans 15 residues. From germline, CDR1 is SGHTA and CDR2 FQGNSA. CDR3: CASSPQTNSGNTIYF. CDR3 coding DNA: TGTGCCAGCAGCCCACAGACGAACTCTGGAAACACCATATATTTT. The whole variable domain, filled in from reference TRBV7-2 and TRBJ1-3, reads GAGVSQSPSNKVTEKGKDVELRCDPISGHTALYWYRQSLGQGLEFLIYFQGNSAPDKSGLPSDRFSAERTGGSVSTLTIQRTQQEDSAVYLCASSPQTNSGNTIYFGEGSWLTVV.

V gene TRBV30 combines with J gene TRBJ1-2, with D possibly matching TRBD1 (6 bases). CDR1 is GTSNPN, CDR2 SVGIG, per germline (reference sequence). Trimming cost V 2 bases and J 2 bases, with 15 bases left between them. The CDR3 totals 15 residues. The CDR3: CAWSPKGGPNYGYTF. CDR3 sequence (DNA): TGTGCCTGGAGTCCAAAGGGGGGGCCGAACTATGGCTACACCTTC.

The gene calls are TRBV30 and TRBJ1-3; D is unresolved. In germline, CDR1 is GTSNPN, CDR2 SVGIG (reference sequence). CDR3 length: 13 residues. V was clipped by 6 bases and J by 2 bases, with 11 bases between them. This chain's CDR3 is CACSPGAGNTIYF. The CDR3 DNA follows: TGTGCCTGCTCTCCCGGGGCTGGAAACACCATATATTTT.

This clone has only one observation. CDR3 residues: CASSTTSGGDYEQYF. The CDR3, as DNA: TGTGCCAGCAGCACAACTAGCGGGGGGGATTACGAGCAGTACTTC. The rearrangement joins TRBV3-1 (or the pseudogene TRBV3-2) to TRBJ2-7; 13 bases agree with TRBD2. CDR3 length equals 15 residues. After removal of 5 bases from V and 4 bases from J, the junction contained 5 bases not matched to a gene. Germline V gene lookup returns CDR1 LGHDT and CDR2 YNNKEL (reference sequence).

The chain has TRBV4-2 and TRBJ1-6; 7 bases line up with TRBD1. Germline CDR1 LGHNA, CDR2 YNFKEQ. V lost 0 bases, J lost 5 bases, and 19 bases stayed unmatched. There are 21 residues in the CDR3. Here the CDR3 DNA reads TGTGCCAGCAGCCAAGAGGAAGTCGCCAGGGGGTCATCACCAGATAATTCACCCCTCCACTTT. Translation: CASSQEEVARGSSPDNSPLHF.

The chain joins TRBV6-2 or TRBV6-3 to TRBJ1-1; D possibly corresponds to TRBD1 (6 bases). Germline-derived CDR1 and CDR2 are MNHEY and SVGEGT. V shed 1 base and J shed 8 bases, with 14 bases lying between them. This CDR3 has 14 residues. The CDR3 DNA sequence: TGTGCCAGCAGTTACTTAAGACAGGTCCCCGAAGCTTTCTTT. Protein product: CASSYLRQVPEAFF.

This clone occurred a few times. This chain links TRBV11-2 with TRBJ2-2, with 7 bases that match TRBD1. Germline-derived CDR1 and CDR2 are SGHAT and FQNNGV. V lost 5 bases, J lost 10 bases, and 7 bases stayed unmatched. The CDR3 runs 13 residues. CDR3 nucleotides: TGTGCCAGCAGCCTCGACAGGGCTGAGGAGCTGTTTTTT. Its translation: CASSLDRAEELFF. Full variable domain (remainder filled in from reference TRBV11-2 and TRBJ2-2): EAGVAQSPRYKIIEKRQSVAFWCNPISGHATLYWYQQILGQGPKLLIQFQNNGVVDDSQLPKDRFSAERLKGVDSTLKIQPAKLEDSAVYLCASSLDRAEELFFGEGSRLTVL.

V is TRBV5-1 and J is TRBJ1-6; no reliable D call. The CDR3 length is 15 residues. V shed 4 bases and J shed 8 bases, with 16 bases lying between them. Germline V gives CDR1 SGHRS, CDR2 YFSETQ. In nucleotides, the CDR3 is TGCGCCAGCAGCCCGGCGGGAGGAACCCATTCACCCCTCCACTTT. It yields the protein CASSPAGGTHSPLHF.

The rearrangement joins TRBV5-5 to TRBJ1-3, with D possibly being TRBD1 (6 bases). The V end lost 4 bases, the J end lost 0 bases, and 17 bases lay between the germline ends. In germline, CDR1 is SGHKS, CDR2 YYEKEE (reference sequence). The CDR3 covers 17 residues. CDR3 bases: TGTGCCAGCAGCCTACAGGGCCTCCTCGTCTCTGGAAACACCATATATTTT. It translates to CASSLQGLLVSGNTIYF.

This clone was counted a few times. In nucleotides, the CDR3 is TGTGCCAGCAGCTTCACAGGGACCACTGAAGCTTTCTTT. Its protein product is CASSFTGTTEAFF. The chain recombines TRBV7-8 with TRBJ1-1; weak D call: TRBD1 (6 bases). Germline CDR1 is SGHVS and CDR2 is FQNEAQ. The CDR3 loop spans 13 amino acids. The ends were cut back, 3 bases at V and 4 bases at J, with 9 bases in the middle. Looking up the rest from reference TRBV7-8 and TRBJ1-1 gives the full variable domain: GAGVSQSPRYKVAKRGQDVALRCDPISGHVSLFWYQQALGQGPEFLTYFQNEAQLDKSGLPSDRFFAERPEGSVSTLKIQRTQQEDSAVYLCASSFTGTTEAFFGQGTRLTVV.

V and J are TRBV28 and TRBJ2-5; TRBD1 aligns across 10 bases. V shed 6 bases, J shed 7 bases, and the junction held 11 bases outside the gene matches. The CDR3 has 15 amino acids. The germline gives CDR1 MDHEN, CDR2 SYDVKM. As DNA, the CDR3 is TGTGCCAGCAGCCCGCCGGGACAGGGGTACGTGACCCAGTACTTC. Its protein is CASSPPGQGYVTQYF.

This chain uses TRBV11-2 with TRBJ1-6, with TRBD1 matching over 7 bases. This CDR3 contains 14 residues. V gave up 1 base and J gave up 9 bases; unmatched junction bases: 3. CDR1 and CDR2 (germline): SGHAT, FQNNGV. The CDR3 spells CASSLGDSTSPLHF. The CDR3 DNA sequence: TGTGCCAGCAGCTTAGGGGACAGTACTTCACCCCTCCACTTT.

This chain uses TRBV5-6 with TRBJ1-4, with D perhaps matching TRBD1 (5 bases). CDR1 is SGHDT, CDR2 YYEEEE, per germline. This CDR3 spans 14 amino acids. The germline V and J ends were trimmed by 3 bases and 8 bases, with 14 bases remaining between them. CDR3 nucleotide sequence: TGTGCCAGCAGCTGGGGGGGACTCGAGGAAAAACTGTTTTTT. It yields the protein CASSWGGLEEKLFF. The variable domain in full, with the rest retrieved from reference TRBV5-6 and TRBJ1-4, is DAGVTQSPTHLIKTRGQQVTLRCSPKSGHDTVSWYQQALGQGPQFIFQYYEEEERQRGNFPDRFSGHQFPNYSSELNVNALLLGDSALYLCASSWGGLEEKLFFGSGTQLSVL.